A single sample is the source of the 23 T cell receptor beta chains below, sequenced in a study of blood T cell repertoires in COVID-19. Produced via immunoSEQ multiplex PCR; TCRdb's table is partial and in-frame only. The sample has 150,000 or so clones, roughly 80% seen once. Sequencing was done on a sample of peripheral blood. These receptors all come from a woman in her 50s with active or convalescent COVID-19.

This sequence joins TRBV30 and TRBJ2-2; D ambiguous. The CDR3 consists of 16 residues. The germline V gene has CDR1 GTSNPN and CDR2 SVGIG (reference sequence). Trimming took off 3 bases at V and 4 bases at J, with 18 bases between the two ends. The CDR3, as DNA: TGTGCCTGGAGAACTAAGTCCGGGTCAGCCACCGGGGAGCTGTTTTTT. It encodes CAWRTKSGSATGELFF.

V is TRBV11-3 and J is TRBJ1-3; tentative D call: TRBD1 (6 bases). V dropped 5 bases and J dropped 4 bases, with 12 bases sitting between them. This CDR3 is built from 14 residues. CDR1 is SGHNT, CDR2 YENEEA, per germline. Written as DNA, the CDR3 is TGTGCCAGCAGCCCCGGACAGCCCGGAAACACCATATATTTT. This translates into CASSPGQPGNTIYF.

J is TRBJ1-1 and V is TRBV19, with 9 bases that match TRBD1. The CDR3 length is 13 residues. The germline CDR1 and CDR2 sequences are LNHDA and SQIVND (reference sequence). The V segment lost 7 bases and the J segment 1 base; nucleotides outside the gene matches: 1. CDR3 sequence (DNA): TGTGCCAGTATGGACAGGGGGAACACTGAAGCTTTCTTT. Translation: CASMDRGNTEAFF.

The genes are TRBV12-3 or TRBV12-4 and TRBJ1-2, with D possibly TRBD1 on 5 matching bases. CDR3 length: 13 residues. V lost 6 bases and J lost 6, with 14 bases in between. CDR3: CASSPREWDGYTF. CDR3 DNA sequence: TGTGCCAGCAGCCCCAGGGAATGGGATGGCTACACCTTC.

The V call is TRBV18, the J call TRBJ1-2, with a tentative D call TRBD1 (5 bases). This CDR3 is 18 amino acids long. Looked up from germline, CDR1 is KGHSH and CDR2 is LQKENI. V was trimmed by 3 bases and J by 2 bases, leaving 22 bases between them. The chain's CDR3 is CASSPSANQHQGNYGYTF. CDR3 DNA: TGTGCCAGCTCACCCTCCGCAAACCAACATCAGGGAAACTATGGCTACACCTTC.

The V and J genes are TRBV7-8 and TRBJ1-1, with TRBD1 matching 8 bases. The junction had 3 bases not matched to a gene; V was cut back by 2 bases and J by 4 bases. The CDR3 totals 14 residues. Germline loops: CDR1 SGHVS, CDR2 FQNEAQ. The CDR3 here is CASSLRTGLTEAFF. CDR3 sequence (DNA): TGTGCCAGCAGCTTAAGGACAGGGCTCACTGAAGCTTTCTTT.

The chain recombines TRBV7-2 with TRBJ1-1; TRBD1 matches 9 bases. The ends lost 5 bases at V and 4 bases at J; junction bases unmatched: 2. Germline loops: CDR1 SGHTA, CDR2 FQGNSA. This CDR3 comprises 13 residues. CDR3 residues: CASSGQGSTEAFF. The CDR3 DNA sequence: TGTGCCAGCAGCGGACAGGGGAGCACTGAAGCTTTCTTT.

J is TRBJ1-1 and V is TRBV28; 8 nucleotides line up with TRBD1. Germline CDR1 is MDHEN and CDR2 is SYDVKM. V shed 1 base and J 4 bases; nucleotides not matched to a gene: 8. CDR3 length equals 16 residues. CDR3 DNA sequence: TGTGCCAGCAGTTTATTAGCGGTTACAGGGGGCACTGAAGCTTTCTTT. Its translation is CASSLLAVTGGTEAFF.

The V gene is TRBV18, the J gene TRBJ1-4, with 7 bases aligning to TRBD1. CDR1 KGHSH and CDR2 LQKENI come from the germline V gene. The V gene end was trimmed by 3 bases and the J gene end by 1 base; junction bases not matched to a gene: 8. This CDR3 comprises 17 residues. Here the CDR3 DNA reads TGTGCCAGCTCACCGAGGGACAGTAAAGGAACTAATGAAAAACTGTTTTTT. As protein: CASSPRDSKGTNEKLFF.

V usage is TRBV29-1 and J usage is TRBJ2-1; maybe TRBD2 (5 bases). V lost 4 bases and J 0 bases, leaving 7 bases between the germline ends. CDR1 is SQVTM, CDR2 ANQGSEA, per germline. There are 13 residues in the CDR3. The CDR3 nucleotides are TGCAGCGTTGTTGGAGGCTCCTACAATGAGCAGTTCTTC. Protein product: CSVVGGSYNEQFF.

The V call is TRBV19, the J call TRBJ1-4; 9 nucleotides line up with TRBD1. The CDR3 extends over 14 amino acids. V dropped 6 bases and J dropped 8; count of bases not matched to a gene: 7. Germline V CDR1 and CDR2: LNHDA, SQIVND (reference sequence). Written as DNA, the CDR3 is TGTGCCAGTAGCCTCGGGACAGGGCGAGAAAAACTGTTTTTT. Encoded protein: CASSLGTGREKLFF.

The chain couples TRBV6-1 to TRBJ2-2, with D perhaps TRBD2 (6 bases). CDR1 is MNHNS, CDR2 SASEGT, per germline. The V and J ends lost 2 bases and 3 bases respectively, with 16 bases between them. The CDR3 covers 17 residues. As DNA, the CDR3 is TGTGCCAGCAGTGAAATATTTGGGGGGATGGACACCGGGGAGCTGTTTTTT. This encodes CASSEIFGGMDTGELFF.

The V and J genes are TRBV5-1 and TRBJ2-7; 9 nucleotides line up with TRBD2. After removal of 4 bases from V and 4 bases from J, the junction contained 9 bases not matched to a gene. CDR3 length: 15 residues. Per the germline V gene, CDR1 is SGHRS and CDR2 is YFSETQ. CDR3 loop: CASSPAASGTYEQYF. The CDR3 DNA reads as TGCGCCAGCAGCCCCGCGGCTAGCGGGACGTACGAGCAGTACTTC.

The chain has TRBV5-1 and TRBJ1-5, with 7 bases identical to TRBD1. Germline CDR1 SGHRS, CDR2 YFSETQ. Trimming took 4 bases from V and 12 from J; bases not matched to a gene: 4. The CDR3 loop spans 11 amino acids. The CDR3 sequence: CASSLTGLQHF. CDR3 sequence (DNA): TGCGCCAGCAGCCTGACAGGGCTCCAGCATTTT.

CDR3 sequence: CAISEWQGHGYTF. The CDR3, as DNA: TGTGCCATCAGTGAGTGGCAGGGCCATGGCTACACCTTC. The chain employs TRBV10-3 and TRBJ1-2; D might be TRBD1 (5 bases). With 1 base removed from V and 6 bases from J, the gap between germline ends came to 9 bases. This CDR3 comprises 13 residues. Germline V gene data show CDR1 as ENHRY and CDR2 as SYGVKD.

As to this clone: The junction does not match germline at one end; this may be a read error. The chain links TRBV4-2 to TRBJ2-1; 9 nucleotides match TRBD1. The CDR3 is 22 residues long. Looked up from germline, CDR1 is LGHNA and CDR2 is YNFKEQ. The CDR3: CASSKDRGNVGPRRSPYNEQFF. CDR3 bases: TGTGCCAGCAGCAAAGACAGGGGGAATGTGGGTCCTCGACGGTCGCCCTACAATGAGCAGTTCTTC.

The chain is built from TRBV6-5 and TRBJ2-7, with a weak D call TRBD2 (5 bases). The germline V gene encodes CDR1 MNHEY and CDR2 SVGAGI. This CDR3 spans 14 amino acids. Trimming cost V 4 bases and J 1 base, with 11 bases left between them. CDR3 amino acids: CASSSLTGSYEQYF. As DNA, the CDR3 is TGTGCCAGCAGTTCCCTGACGGGATCCTACGAGCAGTACTTC.

This clone was seen a handful of times. The genes are TRBV6-5 and TRBJ2-2; tentative D call: TRBD2 (6 bases). The CDR3 is 14 amino acids. Germline CDR1 MNHEY, CDR2 SVGAGI. V lost 9 bases, J lost 1 base, and 12 bases lay in between. The chain's CDR3 is CASKSGLNTGELFF. The CDR3 DNA reads as TGTGCCAGTAAGAGCGGGTTGAACACCGGGGAGCTGTTTTTT.

The V call is TRBV5-6, the J call TRBJ1-5; D might be TRBD1 (6 bases). V was shortened by 5 bases and J by 0 bases, with 15 bases between the two germline ends. The CDR3 spans 16 residues. Germline V lookup: CDR1 SGHDT, CDR2 YYEEEE. The CDR3: CASSTDRLYSNQPQHF. CDR3 coding DNA: TGTGCCAGCAGTACCGACAGGCTCTATAGCAATCAGCCCCAGCATTTT.

The chain recombines TRBV5-4 with TRBJ2-3, with 12 bases matching TRBD2. The CDR3 contains 15 residues. Germline V gene lookup returns CDR1 SGHNT and CDR2 YYREEE (reference sequence). Germline trimming cut 4 bases from V and 1 base from J; bases unmatched to any gene: 1. Here the CDR3 DNA reads TGTGCCAGCAGCCGGACTAGCGGGGGCACAGATACGCAGTATTTT. Its protein product is CASSRTSGGTDTQYF.

The CDR3 protein is CASSPPRERVDYTF. CDR3 DNA sequence: TGTGCCAGCTCACCACCGAGAGAGAGGGTAGATTACACCTTC. The chain uses TRBV18 and TRBJ1-2; D is unresolved. The germline V gene encodes CDR1 KGHSH and CDR2 LQKENI. CDR3 size: 14 residues. The V end lost 0 bases, the J end lost 11 bases, and 16 bases lay between the germline ends.

The V and J genes are TRBV9 and TRBJ2-1; D is ambiguous. The V and J ends lost 0 bases and 7 bases respectively, with 8 bases between them. CDR3 size: 13 residues. The germline V gene encodes CDR1 SGDLS and CDR2 YYNGEE. The CDR3 nucleotides read TGTGCCAGCAGCGTAGCTACCGGGAATGAGCAGTTCTTC. Its protein product is CASSVATGNEQFF.

V is TRBV3-1 (or the pseudogene TRBV3-2) and J is TRBJ1-6; 8 bases fit TRBD1. Germline trimming cut 3 bases from V and 0 bases from J; bases unmatched to any gene: 13. The germline V gene has CDR1 LGHDT and CDR2 YNNKEL (reference sequence). The length of the CDR3 is 20 residues. In DNA, the CDR3 is TGTGCCAGCAGCCAGGGTAGGACAGGGACGGGGAGCTCCTATAATTCACCCCTCCACTTT. It specifies CASSQGRTGTGSSYNSPLHF.